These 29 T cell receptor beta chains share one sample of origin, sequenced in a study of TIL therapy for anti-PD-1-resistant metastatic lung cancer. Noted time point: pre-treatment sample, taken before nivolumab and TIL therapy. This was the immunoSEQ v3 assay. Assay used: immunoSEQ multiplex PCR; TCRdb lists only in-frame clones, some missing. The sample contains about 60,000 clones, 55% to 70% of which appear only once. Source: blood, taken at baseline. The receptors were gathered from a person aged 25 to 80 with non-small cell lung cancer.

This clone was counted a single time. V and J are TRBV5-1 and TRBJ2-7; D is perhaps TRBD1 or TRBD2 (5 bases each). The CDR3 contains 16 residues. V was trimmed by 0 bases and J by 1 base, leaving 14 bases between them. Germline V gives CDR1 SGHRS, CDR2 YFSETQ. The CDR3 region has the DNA TGCGCCAGCAGCTTGGCGGCCGGGACGGGATCCTACGAGCAGTACTTC. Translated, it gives CASSLAAGTGSYEQYF.

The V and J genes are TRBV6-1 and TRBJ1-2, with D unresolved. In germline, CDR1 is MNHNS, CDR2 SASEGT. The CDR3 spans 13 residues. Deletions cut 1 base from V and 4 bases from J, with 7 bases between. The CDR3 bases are TGTGCCAGCAGTGAAGGGGTACCCTATGGCTACACCTTC. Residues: CASSEGVPYGYTF.

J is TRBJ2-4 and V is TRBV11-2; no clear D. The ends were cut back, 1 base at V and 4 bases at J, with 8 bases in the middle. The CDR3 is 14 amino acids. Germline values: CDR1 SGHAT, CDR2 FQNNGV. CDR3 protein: CASSLVGGKNIQYF. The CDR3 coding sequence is TGTGCCAGCAGCTTAGTGGGCGGTAAAAACATTCAGTACTTC. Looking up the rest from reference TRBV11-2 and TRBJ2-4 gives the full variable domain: EAGVAQSPRYKIIEKRQSVAFWCNPISGHATLYWYQQILGQGPKLLIQFQNNGVVDDSQLPKDRFSAERLKGVDSTLKIQPAKLEDSAVYLCASSLVGGKNIQYFGAGTRLSVL.

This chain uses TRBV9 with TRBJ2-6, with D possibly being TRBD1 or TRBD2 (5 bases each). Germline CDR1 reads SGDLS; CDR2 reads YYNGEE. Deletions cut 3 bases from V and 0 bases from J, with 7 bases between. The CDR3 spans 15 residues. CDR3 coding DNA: TGTGCCAGCAGCGCTGGGACCTCTGGGGCCAACGTCCTGACTTTC. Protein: CASSAGTSGANVLTF.

Here the CDR3 reads CASSQGWGADTEAFF. The CDR3 DNA follows: TGTGCCAGCAGCCAGGGGTGGGGGGCTGACACTGAAGCTTTCTTT. The chain combines TRBV7-9 with TRBJ1-1; weak D call: TRBD1 (6 bases). CDR3 length: 15 residues. V lost 5 bases to trimming and J lost 3 bases, with 16 bases between them. The V gene's germline CDR1 is SEHNR and CDR2 FQNEAQ (reference sequence).

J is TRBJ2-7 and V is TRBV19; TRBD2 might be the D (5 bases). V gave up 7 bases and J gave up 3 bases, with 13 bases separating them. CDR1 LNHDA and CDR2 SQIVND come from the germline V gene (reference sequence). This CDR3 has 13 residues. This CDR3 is CASKPNGGYEQYF. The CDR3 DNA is TGTGCCAGTAAACCCAACGGAGGCTACGAGCAGTACTTC.

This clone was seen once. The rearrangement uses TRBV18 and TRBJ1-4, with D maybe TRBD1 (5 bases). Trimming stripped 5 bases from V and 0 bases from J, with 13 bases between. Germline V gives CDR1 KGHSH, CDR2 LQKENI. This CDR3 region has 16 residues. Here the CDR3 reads CASSGGQAATNEKLFF. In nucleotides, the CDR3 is TGTGCCAGCTCAGGGGGTCAGGCTGCAACTAATGAAAAACTGTTTTTT.

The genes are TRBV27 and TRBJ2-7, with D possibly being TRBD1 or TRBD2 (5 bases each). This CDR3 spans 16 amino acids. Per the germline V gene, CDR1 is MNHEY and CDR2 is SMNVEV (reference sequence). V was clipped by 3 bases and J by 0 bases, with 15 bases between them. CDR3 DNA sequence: TGTGCCAGCAGTTTTTATGGGACGGGGCGCTCCTACGAGCAGTACTTC. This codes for CASSFYGTGRSYEQYF.

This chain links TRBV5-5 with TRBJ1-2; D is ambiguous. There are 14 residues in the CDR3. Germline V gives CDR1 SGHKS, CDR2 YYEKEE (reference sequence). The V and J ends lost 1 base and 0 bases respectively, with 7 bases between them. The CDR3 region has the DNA TGTGCCAGCAGCTTGTATGGGGCTAACTATGGCTACACCTTC. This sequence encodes CASSLYGANYGYTF.

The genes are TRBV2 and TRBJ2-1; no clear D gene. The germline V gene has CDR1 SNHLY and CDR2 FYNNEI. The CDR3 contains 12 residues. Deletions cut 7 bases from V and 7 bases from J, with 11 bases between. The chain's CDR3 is CASTKGGNEQFF. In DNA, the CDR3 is TGTGCCAGCACCAAGGGTGGGAATGAGCAGTTCTTC.

CDR3 protein: CSVRDTVLQPQHF. CDR3 DNA: TGCAGCGTACGGGACACGGTTTTGCAGCCCCAGCATTTT. This rearrangement joins TRBV29-1 to TRBJ1-5; D may be TRBD1 (6 bases). CDR3 length: 13 amino acids. V was shortened by 6 bases and J by 7 bases, with 16 bases between the two germline ends. Per germline, CDR1 SQVTM and CDR2 ANQGSEA.

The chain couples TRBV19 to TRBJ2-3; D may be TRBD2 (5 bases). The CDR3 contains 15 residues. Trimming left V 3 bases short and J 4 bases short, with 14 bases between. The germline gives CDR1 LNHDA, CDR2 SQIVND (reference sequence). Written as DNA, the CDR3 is TGTGCCAGTAGTATGGGGAGAGTCATTGCAGATACGCAGTATTTT. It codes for CASSMGRVIADTQYF.

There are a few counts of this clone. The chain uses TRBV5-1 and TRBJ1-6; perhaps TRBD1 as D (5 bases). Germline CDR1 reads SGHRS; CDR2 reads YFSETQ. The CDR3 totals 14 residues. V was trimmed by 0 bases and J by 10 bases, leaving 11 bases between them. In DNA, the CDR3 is TGCGCCAGCAGCTTGGGGAGGGGCGGATCACCCCTCCACTTT. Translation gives CASSLGRGGSPLHF. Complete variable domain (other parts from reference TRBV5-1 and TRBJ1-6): KAGVTQTPRYLIKTRGQQVTLSCSPISGHRSVSWYQQTPGQGLQFLFEYFSETQRNKGNFPGRFSGRQFSNSRSEMNVSTLELGDSALYLCASSLGRGGSPLHFGNGTRLTVT.

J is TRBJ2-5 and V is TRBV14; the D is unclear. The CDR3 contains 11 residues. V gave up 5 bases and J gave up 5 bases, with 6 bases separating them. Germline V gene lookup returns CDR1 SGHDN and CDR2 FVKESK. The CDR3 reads CASSLGETQYF. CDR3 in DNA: TGTGCCAGCAGCTTGGGGGAGACCCAGTACTTC.

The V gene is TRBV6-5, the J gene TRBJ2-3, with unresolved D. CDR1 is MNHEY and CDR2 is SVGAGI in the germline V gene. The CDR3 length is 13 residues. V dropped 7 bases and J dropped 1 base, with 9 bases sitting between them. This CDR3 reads CASTSQGTDTQYF. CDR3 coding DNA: TGTGCCAGCACGTCTCAGGGCACAGATACGCAGTATTTT.

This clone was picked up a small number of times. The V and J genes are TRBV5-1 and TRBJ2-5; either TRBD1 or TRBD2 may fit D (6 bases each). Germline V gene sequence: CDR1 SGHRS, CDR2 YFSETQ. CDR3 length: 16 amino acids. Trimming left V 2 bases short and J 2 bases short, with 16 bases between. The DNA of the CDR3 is TGCGCCAGCAGCTTTGCCCTGAGGGGGACTCAAGAGACCCAGTACTTC. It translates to CASSFALRGTQETQYF.

The CDR3 sequence is CASSPPGQGGAMAQHF. CDR3 coding DNA: TGTGCCAGCAGTCCGCCGGGACAGGGTGGGGCAATGGCCCAGCATTTT. V and J are TRBV28 and TRBJ1-5; 9 bases align to TRBD1. Trimming cost V 5 bases and J 11 bases; bases outside gene matches: 16. CDR3 length: 16 amino acids. Looked up from germline, CDR1 is MDHEN and CDR2 is SYDVKM.

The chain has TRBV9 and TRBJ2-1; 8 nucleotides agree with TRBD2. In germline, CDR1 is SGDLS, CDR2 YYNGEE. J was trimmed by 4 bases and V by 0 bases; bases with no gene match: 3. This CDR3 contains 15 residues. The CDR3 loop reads CASSVGAGAYNEQFF. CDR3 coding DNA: TGTGCCAGCAGCGTAGGAGCGGGAGCTTACAATGAGCAGTTCTTC.

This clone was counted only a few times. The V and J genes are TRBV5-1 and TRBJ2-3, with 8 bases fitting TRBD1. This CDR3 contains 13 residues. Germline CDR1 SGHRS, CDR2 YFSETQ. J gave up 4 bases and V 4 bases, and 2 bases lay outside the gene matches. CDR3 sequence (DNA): TGCGCCAGCAGCGAGACAGGGGCAGATACGCAGTATTTT. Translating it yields CASSETGADTQYF.

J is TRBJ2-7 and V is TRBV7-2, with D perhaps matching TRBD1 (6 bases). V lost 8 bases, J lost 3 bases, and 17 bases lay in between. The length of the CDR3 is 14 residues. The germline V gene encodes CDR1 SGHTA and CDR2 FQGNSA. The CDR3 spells CASSEQRGYYEQYF. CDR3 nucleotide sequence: TGTGCCAGCTCGGAACAAAGGGGGTACTACGAGCAGTACTTC.

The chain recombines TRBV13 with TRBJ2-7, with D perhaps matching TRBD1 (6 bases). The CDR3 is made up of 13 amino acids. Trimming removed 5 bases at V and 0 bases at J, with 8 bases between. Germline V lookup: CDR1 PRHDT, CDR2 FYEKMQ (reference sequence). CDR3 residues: CASSPRGSYEQYF. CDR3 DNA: TGTGCCAGCAGCCCCAGGGGCTCCTACGAGCAGTACTTC.

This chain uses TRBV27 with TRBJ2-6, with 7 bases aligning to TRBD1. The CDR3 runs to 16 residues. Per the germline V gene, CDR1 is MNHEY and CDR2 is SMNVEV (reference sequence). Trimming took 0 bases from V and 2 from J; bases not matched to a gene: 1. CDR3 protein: CASSLSDRAGANVLTF. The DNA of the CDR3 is TGTGCCAGCAGTTTATCCGACAGGGCTGGGGCCAACGTCCTGACTTTC. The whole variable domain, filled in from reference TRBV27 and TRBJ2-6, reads EAQVTQNPRYLITVTGKKLTVTCSQNMNHEYMSWYRQDPGLGLRQIYYSMNVEVTDKGDVPEGYKVSRKEKRNFPLILESPSPNQTSLYFCASSLSDRAGANVLTFGAGSRLTVL.

Here the CDR3 reads CSVERGQGYGYTF. Here the CDR3 DNA reads TGCAGCGTTGAAAGGGGGCAGGGCTATGGCTACACCTTC. V gene TRBV29-1 combines with J gene TRBJ1-2, with 7 bases fitting TRBD1. This CDR3 has 13 residues. Per the germline V gene, CDR1 is SQVTM and CDR2 is ANQGSEA. V lost 2 bases and J lost 4; bases outside the gene matches: 4.

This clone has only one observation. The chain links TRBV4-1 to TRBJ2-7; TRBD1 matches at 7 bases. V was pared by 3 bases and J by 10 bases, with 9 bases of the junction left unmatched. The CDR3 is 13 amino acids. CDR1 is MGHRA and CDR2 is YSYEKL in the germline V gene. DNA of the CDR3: TGCGCCAGCAGCCACGGACAGGAGGCTCCCCAGTACTTC. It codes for CASSHGQEAPQYF.

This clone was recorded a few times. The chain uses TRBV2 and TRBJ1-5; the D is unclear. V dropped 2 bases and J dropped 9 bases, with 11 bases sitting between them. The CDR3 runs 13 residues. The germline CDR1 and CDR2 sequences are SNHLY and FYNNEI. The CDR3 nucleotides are TGTGCCAGCAGTGAATCTACCCAATCGCCCCAGCATTTT. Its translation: CASSESTQSPQHF.

The CDR3 sequence: CASSRVNEQFF. CDR3 nucleotide sequence: TGTGCCAGCAGCCGCGTCAATGAGCAGTTCTTC. The chain links TRBV11-3 to TRBJ2-1; D is unclear. The germline V gene encodes CDR1 SGHNT and CDR2 YENEEA. This CDR3 has 11 amino acids. V lost 5 bases, J lost 6 bases, and 5 bases lay in between.

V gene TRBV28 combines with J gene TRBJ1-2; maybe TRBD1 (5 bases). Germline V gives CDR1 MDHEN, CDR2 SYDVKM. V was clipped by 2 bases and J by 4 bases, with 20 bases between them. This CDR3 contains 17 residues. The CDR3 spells CASSLKGRGGLIYGYTF. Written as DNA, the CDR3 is TGTGCCAGCAGTTTAAAGGGTAGGGGAGGTTTAATCTATGGCTACACCTTC.

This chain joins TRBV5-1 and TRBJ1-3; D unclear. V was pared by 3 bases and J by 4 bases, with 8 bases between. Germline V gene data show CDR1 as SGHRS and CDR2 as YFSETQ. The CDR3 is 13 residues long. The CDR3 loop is CASSSLAGNTIYF. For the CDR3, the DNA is TGCGCCAGCAGCTCCCTGGCCGGAAACACCATATATTTT.

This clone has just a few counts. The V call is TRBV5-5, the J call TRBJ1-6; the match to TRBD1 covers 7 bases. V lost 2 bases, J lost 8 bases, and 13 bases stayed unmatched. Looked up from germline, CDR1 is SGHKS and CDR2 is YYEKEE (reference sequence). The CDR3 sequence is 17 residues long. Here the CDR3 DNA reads TGTGCCAGCAGCTTCCAATCTGGGACAGCAACTTATTCACCCCTCCACTTT. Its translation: CASSFQSGTATYSPLHF.